Below are 23 T cell receptor beta chains sequenced from a single sample in a study of CD8 T cells in Susac syndrome. Random hexamers were used to reverse transcribe an amount of about 0.45 to 1 ug RNA. Using its own MiXCR run on the immunoSEQ multiplex PCR reads, TCRdb lists one record per CDR3 protein. Counted here are some 180,000 distinct CDR3 sequences, approximately 94% occurring once; the ten biggest clones make up 0.085% to 0.13%. The specimen was CD4+ T cells from PBMCs. Receptor source: a human donor in good health.

The chain carries TRBV30 and TRBJ2-7; D unclear. Deletions cut 2 bases from V and 4 bases from J, with 3 bases between. The length of the CDR3 is 10 residues. Germline values: CDR1 GTSNPN, CDR2 SVGIG (reference sequence). The CDR3 nucleotides are TGTGCCTGGAGTCGGTACGAGCAGTACTTC. It specifies CAWSRYEQYF.

The rearrangement joins TRBV9 to TRBJ2-1; TRBD1 agrees at 9 bases. Per germline, CDR1 SGDLS and CDR2 YYNGEE. V shed 3 bases, J shed 1 base, and the junction held 2 bases outside the gene matches. The CDR3 extends over 15 amino acids. The CDR3 region has the DNA TGTGCCAGCAGCGGGGGACAGGGTTCCTACAATGAGCAGTTCTTC. As protein: CASSGGQGSYNEQFF.

The CDR3 spells CASSDQDRKGTGELFF. CDR3 DNA: TGCGCCAGCAGCGACCAGGACAGGAAAGGGACCGGGGAGCTGTTTTTT. The chain is built from TRBV23-1 and TRBJ2-2, with 7 bases identical to TRBD1. TRBV23-1 is an ORF; its function is uncertain. After removal of 6 bases from V and 5 bases from J, the junction contained 12 bases not matched to a gene. There are 16 residues in the CDR3.

V is TRBV9 and J is TRBJ2-2; 9 bases line up with TRBD1. The germline V gene encodes CDR1 SGDLS and CDR2 YYNGEE. The J segment lost 9 bases and the V segment lost 6 bases, leaving 9 bases of the junction unmatched. The CDR3 sequence is 14 residues long. CDR3 nucleotide sequence: TGTGCCAGCACCCGGGGACAGGGCAACCGGGAGCTGTTTTTT. This encodes CASTRGQGNRELFF.

The rearrangement links TRBV18 to TRBJ1-4, with no clear D. The CDR3 length is 13 residues. Germline CDR1 reads KGHSH; CDR2 reads LQKENI. Trimming removed 3 bases at V and 4 bases at J, with 6 bases between. CDR3 loop: CASSPGRNEKLFF. The CDR3 DNA sequence: TGTGCCAGCTCACCTGGGCGTAATGAAAAACTGTTTTTT.

The count of this clonotype is one. V is TRBV29-1 and J is TRBJ1-1, with D unclear. V gave up 7 bases and J gave up 8 bases, with 14 bases separating them. The CDR3 is 11 amino acids. Per germline, CDR1 SQVTM and CDR2 ANQGSEA. DNA for the CDR3: TGCAGCGCCGACCCTGGACGGGAAGCTTTCTTT. Encoded protein: CSADPGREAFF.

This CDR3 reads CSAGLSGGTDTQYF. CDR3 in DNA: TGCAGTGCGGGCCTTAGCGGAGGCACAGATACGCAGTATTTT. The rearrangement links TRBV20-1 to TRBJ2-3, with D possibly being TRBD2 (6 bases). The CDR3 extends over 14 amino acids. With 6 bases removed from V and 1 base from J, the gap between germline ends came to 14 bases. In germline, CDR1 is DFQATT, CDR2 SNEGSKA (reference sequence).

The rearrangement joins TRBV29-1 to TRBJ2-7, with D tentatively TRBD2 (6 bases). The CDR3 runs to 14 residues. Trimming removed 6 bases from V and 0 bases from J, with 15 bases in between. From germline, CDR1 is SQVTM and CDR2 ANQGSEA. Here the CDR3 DNA reads TGCAGCGTCCGCTCGGGGGTGGGCTCCTACGAGCAGTACTTC. It yields the protein CSVRSGVGSYEQYF.

The chain has TRBV29-1 and TRBJ2-7; 8 bases are shared with TRBD2. This CDR3 comprises 14 residues. Trimming took 4 bases from V and 4 from J; bases not matched to a gene: 9. The germline CDR1 and CDR2 sequences are SQVTM and ANQGSEA. The DNA of the CDR3 is TGCAGCGTTGGAGGAGCGGGAGTTAAGTACGAGCAGTACTTC. Translated: CSVGGAGVKYEQYF.

In this sample, this clonotype turned up once. The rearrangement uses TRBV29-1 and TRBJ2-5, with 10 bases lining up with TRBD2. The CDR3 length is 14 residues. From germline, CDR1 is SQVTM and CDR2 ANQGSEA. The trim removed 2 bases at V and 5 bases at J, leaving 5 bases unmatched. CDR3 region: CSVESSGSVETQYF. CDR3 nucleotides: TGCAGCGTTGAATCTAGCGGGAGTGTGGAGACCCAGTACTTC.

The chain combines TRBV20-1 with TRBJ2-7; D is unresolved. With 3 bases removed from V and 2 bases from J, the gap between germline ends came to 8 bases. There are 12 residues in the CDR3. Germline V gene sequence: CDR1 DFQATT, CDR2 SNEGSKA (reference sequence). The CDR3 region has the DNA TGCAGTGCTAGTTCAGTTACCTACGAGCAGTACTTC. Its protein is CSASSVTYEQYF.

V and J are TRBV28 and TRBJ1-2; TRBD1 matches 11 bases. CDR1 MDHEN and CDR2 SYDVKM come from the germline V gene. V shed 5 bases, J shed 1 base, and the junction held 6 bases outside the gene matches. The CDR3 runs to 16 residues. This CDR3 is CASSLGQGVNNYGYTF. The CDR3 DNA reads as TGTGCCAGCAGTCTGGGACAGGGGGTTAATAACTATGGCTACACCTTC.

The chain has TRBV30 and TRBJ2-7; D may be TRBD1 (5 bases). CDR1 and CDR2 (germline): GTSNPN, SVGIG (reference sequence). There are 11 residues in the CDR3. V lost 3 bases and J 6 bases, leaving 9 bases between the germline ends. The CDR3, as DNA: TGTGCCTGGAGCCAGGGTTCCGAGCAGTACTTC. Its protein is CAWSQGSEQYF.

This chain connects TRBV30 to TRBJ2-4; TRBD2 is a possible D gene (5 bases). This CDR3 contains 12 residues. Per the germline V gene, CDR1 is GTSNPN and CDR2 is SVGIG (reference sequence). V was cut by 3 bases and J by 7 bases, with 10 bases left in between. CDR3 residues: CAWRRGKNIQYF. DNA of the CDR3: TGTGCCTGGAGACGAGGGAAGAACATTCAGTACTTC.

V usage is TRBV29-1 and J usage is TRBJ2-7; D ambiguous. The V end lost 7 bases, the J end lost 7 bases, and 14 bases lay between the germline ends. The CDR3 covers 11 residues. Germline lookup yields CDR1 SQVTM and CDR2 ANQGSEA. CDR3 in DNA: TGCAGCGCGCGTTATCGCCTGGAGCAGTACTTC. Translated, it gives CSARYRLEQYF.

V gene TRBV7-2 combines with J gene TRBJ1-5; weak D call: TRBD1 (5 bases). This CDR3 spans 15 amino acids. Germline CDR1 SGHTA, CDR2 FQGNSA. V gave up 4 bases and J gave up 7 bases, with 17 bases separating them. CDR3 sequence reads: CASSYSTGEGQPQHF. The CDR3 region has the DNA TGTGCCAGCAGCTATTCCACAGGAGAGGGACAGCCCCAGCATTTT.

The J gene is TRBJ2-3, the V gene TRBV20-1; 8 nucleotides align to TRBD1. Unmatched junction bases numbered 6, after V lost 8 bases and J lost 2 bases. CDR1 DFQATT and CDR2 SNEGSKA come from the germline V gene (reference sequence). This CDR3 spans 13 amino acids. The CDR3 loop reads CSPDRVTTDTQYF. In DNA form, the CDR3 reads TGCAGTCCGGACAGGGTAACCACAGATACGCAGTATTTT.

CDR3 in DNA: TGTGCCAGCAGCTCGACATCCTCAGGGTACGCTGAGCAGTTCTTC. It yields the protein CASSSTSSGYAEQFF. This chain links TRBV13 with TRBJ2-1; perhaps TRBD1 as D (5 bases). CDR1 is PRHDT, CDR2 FYEKMQ, per germline (reference sequence). The V gene lost 4 bases and the J gene lost 9 bases, with 19 bases spanning the gap. This CDR3 has 15 residues.

The chain recombines TRBV24-1 with TRBJ2-1, with D possibly matching TRBD2 (5 bases). The germline V gene encodes CDR1 KGHDR and CDR2 SFDVKD. Trimming removed 2 bases at V and 3 bases at J, with 13 bases between. This CDR3 spans 16 amino acids. The CDR3 sequence is CATSDSRRPNYNEQFF. The DNA for the CDR3 is TGTGCCACCAGTGATTCTAGGAGGCCAAACTACAATGAGCAGTTCTTC.

This chain links TRBV29-1 with TRBJ1-1; D uncertain. Trimming took 6 bases from V and 4 from J, leaving 18 bases between them. Germline lookup yields CDR1 SQVTM and CDR2 ANQGSEA. The CDR3 has 14 amino acids. The CDR3 region has the DNA TGCAGCGTCGACCCGGGCAGGACGATCACTGAAGCTTTCTTT. This encodes CSVDPGRTITEAFF.

This chain uses TRBV25-1 with TRBJ2-7; D possibly matches TRBD1 or TRBD2 (6 bases each). The CDR3 is 14 amino acids. Germline CDR1 reads MGHDK; CDR2 reads SYGVNS. Trimming pared 7 bases from V and 2 bases from J, leaving 15 bases between. This CDR3 is CASMPGGEAYEQYF. Written as DNA, the CDR3 is TGTGCCAGCATGCCCGGGGGCGAGGCCTACGAGCAGTACTTC.

This clonotype was recorded only once. The rearrangement uses TRBV7-3 and TRBJ2-3; D gene ambiguous. This CDR3 spans 13 amino acids. The germline CDR1 and CDR2 sequences are SGHTA and FQGTGA. Between the trimmed V and J ends, which lost 5 bases and 4 bases, there was a span of 10 bases. CDR3 amino acids: CASSPVGADTQYF. The CDR3 DNA reads TGTGCCAGCAGCCCAGTGGGTGCAGATACGCAGTATTTT.

The V call is TRBV15, the J call TRBJ1-4; D ambiguous. The germline gives CDR1 LNHNV, CDR2 YYDKDF (reference sequence). This CDR3 comprises 13 residues. V was trimmed by 7 bases and J by 7 bases, leaving 13 bases between them. CDR3: CATKLVVGEKLFF. CDR3 nucleotides: TGTGCCACCAAGTTAGTGGTCGGTGAAAAACTGTTTTTT.